Below are 25 T cell receptor beta chains sequenced from a single sample in a study (dated by TCRdb to 2015 to 2016). The library was made by 5' RACE. The reads were generated on an Illumina HiSeq 2000. The public reads were reanalyzed by TCRdb: fastp trimming at Q25, MiXCR alignment, in-frame beta chains only. Rows are combined by CDR3 protein, so each entry shows the most common genes and DNA. Present in this sample are about 3,000 distinct CDR3 sequences, roughly 6.7% of which were seen just once. The ten largest account for 6.5% of the sample. The sequenced sample was total memory T cells from blood PBMCs. What the cell subset or site label conveys for this sample: transitional memory CD4+ T cells. The receptors shown here come from a female donor with HIV.

This clonotype was recorded a few times. The chain joins TRBV7-6 to TRBJ1-1, with D hard to call. Between the trimmed V and J ends, which lost 5 bases and 4 bases, there was a span of 5 bases. Germline-derived CDR1 and CDR2 are SGHVS and FNYEAQ. The CDR3 is 11 residues long. The chain's CDR3 is CASSNLTEAFF. CDR3 DNA sequence: TGTGCCAGCAGCAACCTCACTGAAGCTTTCTTT. The entire variable domain, with the rest obtained from reference TRBV7-6 and TRBJ1-1, is as follows: GAGVSQSPRYKVTKRGQDVALRCDPISGHVSLYWYRQALGQGPEFLTYFNYEAQQDKSGLPNDRFSAERPEGSISTLTIQRTEQRDSAMYRCASSNLTEAFFGQGTRLTVV.

V is TRBV5-5 and J is TRBJ1-2, with 9 bases matching TRBD1. Germline-derived CDR1 and CDR2 are SGHKS and YYEKEE (reference sequence). The CDR3 covers 15 residues. V trimming: 6 bases; J trimming: 4 bases; junction bases outside the gene matches: 10. This chain's CDR3 is CASNIRQGDPYGYTF. The CDR3 DNA reads TGTGCCAGCAACATCAGACAGGGGGACCCCTATGGCTACACCTTC. Supplemented by reference TRBV5-5 and TRBJ1-2, the full variable domain reads DAGVTQSPTHLIKTRGQQVTLRCSPISGHKSVSWYQQVLGQGPQFIFQYYEKEERGRGNFPDRFSARQFPNYSSELNVNALLLGDSALYLCASNIRQGDPYGYTFGSGTRLTVV.

This clonotype is deemed medium-sized (0.01 to 0.1%). The chain combines TRBV6-5 with TRBJ2-6; 8 bases are a match to TRBD1. The CDR3 sequence is 21 residues long. From germline, CDR1 is MNHEY and CDR2 SVGAGI. With V trimmed by 2 bases and J by 3 bases, 18 bases remained unmatched. This CDR3 reads CASSYPRGTGGAPGGANVLTF. The CDR3 DNA sequence: TGTGCCAGCAGTTACCCCCGGGGTACAGGGGGTGCTCCTGGTGGGGCCAACGTCCTGACTTTC.

Written as DNA, the CDR3 is TGCGCCAGCAGCCAAGACAGTAACTCCTACAATGAGCAGTTCTTC. This sequence encodes CASSQDSNSYNEQFF. This chain connects TRBV4-3 to TRBJ2-1; D is uncertain. The CDR3 is made up of 15 amino acids. Trimming shortened V by 0 bases and J by 0 bases, and 6 bases separated the two germline ends. The germline gives CDR1 LGHNA, CDR2 YSLEER.

This clonotype qualifies as medium-sized. V usage is TRBV30 and J usage is TRBJ1-1, with 7 bases that match TRBD1. Germline values: CDR1 GTSNPN, CDR2 SVGIG (reference sequence). The CDR3 runs 15 residues. The V gene end was trimmed by 2 bases and the J gene end by 0 bases; junction bases not matched to a gene: 6. The CDR3 loop reads CAWSTWDSMNTEAFF. The CDR3 region has the DNA TGTGCCTGGAGTACATGGGACAGCATGAACACTGAAGCTTTCTTT.

The table lists this clonotype with a few counts. Mismatch with germline at one junction end may stem from a read error. This chain joins TRBV27 and TRBJ1-1; 7 bases agree with TRBD1. Germline CDR1 reads MNHEY; CDR2 reads SMNVEV (reference sequence). The CDR3 covers 14 residues. Written as DNA, the CDR3 is TGTGCCATCAGTATATCGCAGGGGGACACTGAAGCTTTCTTT. Its translation: CAISISQGDTEAFF.

This clonotype is termed medium-sized. The V gene is TRBV3-1, the J gene TRBJ2-3; the D is unclear. This CDR3 comprises 12 residues. Germline CDR1 is LGHDT and CDR2 is YNNKEL (reference sequence). V was cut by 4 bases and J by 6 bases, with 8 bases left in between. DNA of the CDR3: TGTGCCAGCAGCCCGTACGGGGATACGCAGTATTTT. This encodes CASSPYGDTQYF.

This clonotype is labeled large. The CDR3 DNA is TGTGCCAGCAGGCTGACAGCCTTCTATAGCAATCAGCCCCAGCATTTT. It codes for CASRLTAFYSNQPQHF. The chain is built from TRBV12-3 or TRBV12-4 and TRBJ1-5, with a weak D call TRBD1 (5 bases). The length of the CDR3 is 16 residues. V dropped 6 bases and J dropped 0 bases, with 15 bases sitting between them.

Sample share makes this clonotype medium-sized (0.01 to 0.1%). The chain has TRBV30 and TRBJ1-5; possibly TRBD1 for D (5 bases). Germline V gives CDR1 GTSNPN, CDR2 SVGIG (reference sequence). The CDR3 covers 14 residues. V lost 2 bases and J 3 bases, leaving 11 bases between the germline ends. The DNA of the CDR3 is TGTGCCTGGAGTACCAGGGATTTCAATCAGCCCCAGCATTTT. Protein product: CAWSTRDFNQPQHF.

Sample share makes this clonotype medium-sized (0.01 to 0.1%). The J gene is TRBJ1-2, the V gene TRBV14; the D gene is possibly TRBD1 (6 bases). The CDR3 covers 13 residues. In germline, CDR1 is SGHDN, CDR2 FVKESK. V lost 2 bases to trimming and J lost 8 bases, with 12 bases between them. The CDR3 sequence: CASSQFTGPGYTF. CDR3 bases: TGTGCCAGCAGCCAATTTACAGGGCCCGGCTACACCTTC.

The CDR3 coding sequence is TGTGCCAGCAGCCAGGGGACGGCCCCCGAAAAACTGTTTTTT. It encodes CASSQGTAPEKLFF. The V call is TRBV11-3, the J call TRBJ1-4, with D maybe TRBD1 (6 bases). V was shortened by 5 bases and J by 8 bases, with 15 bases between the two germline ends. Germline loops: CDR1 SGHNT, CDR2 YENEEA. The CDR3 consists of 14 residues.

The V and J genes are TRBV10-3 and TRBJ1-2; 11 bases map to TRBD1. The CDR3 runs to 15 residues. From germline, CDR1 is ENHRY and CDR2 SYGVKD. Trimming removed 6 bases from V and 1 base from J; junction bases left unmatched: 4. The CDR3 coding sequence is TGTGCCATCAGGCGGGACAGGGGGGATAACTATGGCTACACCTTC. It codes for CAIRRDRGDNYGYTF.

By sample fraction, this clonotype is medium-sized. CDR3 DNA: TGCAGCGCCGCTGGGGCTAGCGGGCGTCTCGGGGAGCTGTTTTTT. This sequence encodes CSAAGASGRLGELFF. This sequence joins TRBV20-1 and TRBJ2-2, with 8 positions matching TRBD2. This CDR3 region has 15 residues. Germline V gives CDR1 DFQATT, CDR2 SNEGSKA (reference sequence).

Remarks on this clonotype: A read error may be the cause here, since a much bigger clone is one base away. The rearrangement links TRBV10-1 to TRBJ1-6; perhaps TRBD1 as D (5 bases). This CDR3 has 14 amino acids. Germline CDR1 reads WNHNN; CDR2 reads SYGVQD (reference sequence). CDR3 sequence reads: CTSSEGRSNSPLHF. The CDR3 region has the DNA TGCACCAGCAGTGAGGGACGGTCAAATTCACCCCTCCACTTT.

This clonotype rates as large. The chain couples TRBV11-3 to TRBJ2-1, with TRBD2 as a possible D gene (6 bases). The CDR3 spans 14 residues. The V gene lost 5 bases and the J gene lost 5 bases, with 13 bases spanning the gap. Germline values: CDR1 SGHNT, CDR2 YENEEA. In nucleotides, the CDR3 is TGTGCCAGCAGCCCCGGCGGGGCCAACAATGAGCAGTTCTTC. It translates to CASSPGGANNEQFF.

This clonotype has just a few counts. The chain recombines TRBV5-1 with TRBJ1-2; D perhaps matches TRBD1 (5 bases). Per germline, CDR1 SGHRS and CDR2 YFSETQ. Trimming left V 3 bases short and J 13 bases short, with 16 bases between. This CDR3 is 12 amino acids long. CDR3 region: CASSSEGPRGTF. CDR3 nucleotide sequence: TGCGCCAGCAGCTCTGAAGGTCCTAGGGGCACCTTC. Drawing the rest from reference TRBV5-1 and TRBJ1-2, the complete variable domain is KAGVTQTPRYLIKTRGQQVTLSCSPISGHRSVSWYQQTPGQGLQFLFEYFSETQRNKGNFPGRFSGRQFSNSRSEMNVSTLELGDSALYLCASSSEGPRGTFGSGTRLTVV.

Sample share makes this clonotype medium-sized. This chain's CDR3 is CASSLKGGNTEAFF. The CDR3 bases are TGTGCCAGCAGCTTAAAGGGCGGGAACACTGAAGCTTTCTTT. The V gene is TRBV11-3, the J gene TRBJ1-1; D uncertain. In germline, CDR1 is SGHNT, CDR2 YENEEA. The CDR3 runs to 14 residues. Trimming shortened V by 2 bases and J by 1 base, and 8 bases separated the two germline ends.

This clonotype is large (0.1 to 1%) in the sample. J is TRBJ1-1 and V is TRBV5-6, with D perhaps TRBD1 (5 bases). The CDR3 consists of 16 residues. Per the germline V gene, CDR1 is SGHDT and CDR2 is YYEEEE. Trimming stripped 0 bases from V and 4 bases from J, with 16 bases between. The DNA for the CDR3 is TGTGCCAGCAGCTTGGGCCCCGGGGCCCCGGGCACTGAAGCTTTCTTT. Its protein is CASSLGPGAPGTEAFF.

Relative to its sample, this clonotype is medium-sized (0.01 to 0.1%). The chain combines TRBV5-5 with TRBJ1-5; D may be TRBD1 (5 bases). This CDR3 is built from 14 residues. Germline V gene lookup returns CDR1 SGHKS and CDR2 YYEKEE (reference sequence). V was shortened by 0 bases and J by 3 bases, with 7 bases between the two germline ends. CDR3 amino acids: CASSLGQINQPQHF. CDR3 DNA: TGTGCCAGCAGCTTGGGACAGATCAATCAGCCCCAGCATTTT.

This clonotype is medium-sized in the sample. The rearrangement joins TRBV15 to TRBJ1-6; tentatively, D is TRBD1 (5 bases). Per the germline V gene, CDR1 is LNHNV and CDR2 is YYDKDF (reference sequence). The CDR3 has 14 amino acids. V was cut by 5 bases and J by 5 bases, with 10 bases left in between. CDR3 coding DNA: TGTGCCACCAGCCAACAGGTGGATAATTCACCCCTCCACTTT. It codes for CATSQQVDNSPLHF.

This clonotype is large in the sample. The chain has TRBV30 and TRBJ1-1; TRBD1 might be the D (5 bases). V dropped 4 bases and J dropped 7 bases, with 19 bases sitting between them. The CDR3 is 14 residues long. Germline values: CDR1 GTSNPN, CDR2 SVGIG (reference sequence). The CDR3 sequence: CAWTYPDGGGEAFF. The DNA of the CDR3 is TGTGCCTGGACGTACCCGGACGGTGGGGGTGAAGCTTTCTTT.

The table lists this clonotype with a few counts. The chain uses TRBV7-2 and TRBJ2-1, with D perhaps matching TRBD1 or TRBD2 (5 bases each). CDR3 length: 15 residues. V was shortened by 5 bases and J by 1 base, with 12 bases between the two germline ends. Looked up from germline, CDR1 is SGHTA and CDR2 is FQGNSA. CDR3 amino acids: CASSLRGPSYNEQFF. In nucleotides, the CDR3 is TGTGCCAGCAGCCTTCGGGGACCATCCTACAATGAGCAGTTCTTC.

Relative to its sample, this clonotype is medium-sized (0.01 to 0.1%). This chain links TRBV6-5 with TRBJ2-5; no firm D call. This CDR3 has 13 residues. V dropped 3 bases and J dropped 2 bases, with 7 bases sitting between them. Germline V gene lookup returns CDR1 MNHEY and CDR2 SVGAGI. CDR3 region: CASSYSWQETQYF. In nucleotides, the CDR3 is TGTGCCAGCAGTTATAGCTGGCAAGAGACCCAGTACTTC.

To note about this clonotype: A much larger clone lies one base from this, so it may be a read error. The rearrangement uses TRBV4-1 and TRBJ1-2; TRBD1 might be the D (5 bases). The CDR3 consists of 16 residues. Germline V lookup: CDR1 MGHRA, CDR2 YSYEKL. CDR3 sequence (DNA): TGCGCCAACAGCCAAGATCCCCACGGGACCCGGGTTGGCTACACCTTC. Amino acid sequence: CANSQDPHGTRVGYTF.

V gene TRBV4-3 combines with J gene TRBJ2-1, with 7 bases aligning to TRBD1. V lost 4 bases, J lost 2 bases, and 5 bases stayed unmatched. Germline CDR1 reads LGHNA; CDR2 reads YSLEER. This CDR3 comprises 15 residues. The CDR3 region has the DNA TGCGCCAGCAGCCCAGCCGGGACAGCCTACAATGAGCAGTTCTTC. It specifies CASSPAGTAYNEQFF.